The TCR beta chain described here comes from a study of cytomegalovirus exposure and HLA in healthy donors. Study results and limitations: A later analysis found common viral pathogens apparently linked to several of the most significant clusters. Earlier analysis yielded a pattern in which most TCR beta V segments were productive about 87% or about 30% of the time. Most of the CMV-associated TCR beta chains (in a later analysis) appeared to be HLA-restricted.

Germline V gene data show CDR1 as LNHDA and CDR2 as SQIVND (reference sequence). V was cut by 6 bases and J by 4 bases, with 7 bases left in between. This CDR3 region has 13 residues. Primers: 60 Vbeta forward and 13 Jbeta reverse. Assay used: immunoSEQ multiplex PCR; TCRdb lists only in-frame clones, some missing. Its table lists 74,000 or so clones. A word on this clone: Its cognate antigen is unknown.

V and J are TRBV19 and TRBJ2-6; D unclear. The specimen sequenced was PBMCs. This receptor was taken from a woman aged 60-70 years in good health and CMV-seronegative. The DNA of the CDR3 is TGTGCCAGTAGATCGACAGGGGCCAACGTCCTGACTTTC. Its protein product is CASRSTGANVLTF.